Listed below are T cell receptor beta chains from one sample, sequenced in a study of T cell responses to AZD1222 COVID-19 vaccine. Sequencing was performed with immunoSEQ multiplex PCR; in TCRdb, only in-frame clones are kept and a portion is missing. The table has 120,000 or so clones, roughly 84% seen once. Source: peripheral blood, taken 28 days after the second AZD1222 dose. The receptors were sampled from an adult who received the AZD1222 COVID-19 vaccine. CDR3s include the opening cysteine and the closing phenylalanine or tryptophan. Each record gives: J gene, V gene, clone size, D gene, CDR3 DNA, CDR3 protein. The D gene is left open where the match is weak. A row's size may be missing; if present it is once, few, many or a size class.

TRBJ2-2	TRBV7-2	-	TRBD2	TGTGCCACGGGCGGGGGTTCTACCGGGGAGCTGTTTTTT	CATGGGSTGELFF
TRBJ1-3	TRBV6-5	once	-	TGTGCCAGCAAACGGGACTTCTCTGGAAACACCATATATTTT	CASKRDFSGNTIYF
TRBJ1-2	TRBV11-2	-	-	-	CASSWGQGSTF
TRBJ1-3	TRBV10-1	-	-	TGCGCCAGCAGCCTATCAGGGACACAAGGACCCCGATCTGGAAACACCATATATTTT	CASSLSGTQGPRSGNTIYF
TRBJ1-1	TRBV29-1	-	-	TGCAGCGTGCTCTTATTGAAAGCTTTCTTT	CSVLLLKAFF
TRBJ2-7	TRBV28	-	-	TGTGCCAGCAGTTTATTTTCGGGGATCCCCTACGAGCAGTACTTC	CASSLFSGIPYEQYF
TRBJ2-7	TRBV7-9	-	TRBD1	TGTGCCAGCAGCCATGACAGGGGCCCCGGCGGGGAGCAGTACTTC	CASSHDRGPGGEQYF
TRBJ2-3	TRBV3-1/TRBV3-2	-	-	TGTGCCAGCAGCCAAAAAGGTGGGCGCACAGATACGCAGTATTTT	CASSQKGGRTDTQYF
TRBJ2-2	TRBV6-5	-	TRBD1	TGTGCCAGCAGTTACGTGGGGACAGATTACACCGGGGAGCTGTTTTTT	CASSYVGTDYTGELFF
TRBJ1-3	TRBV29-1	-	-	TGCAGCGTTGAAGGGGGACTGGACTCTGGAAACACCATATATTTT	CSVEGGLDSGNTIYF
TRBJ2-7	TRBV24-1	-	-	TGTGCCACCAGTGATTCCACAGGGTTCGAGCAGTACTTC	CATSDSTGFEQYF
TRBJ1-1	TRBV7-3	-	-	TGTGCCAGCAGCATAACAGGGTTCGCTGAAGCTTTCTTT	CASSITGFAEAFF
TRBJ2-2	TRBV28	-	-	TGTGCCAGCAGGAGATGGACGGGCACCGGGGAGCTGTTTTTT	CASRRWTGTGELFF
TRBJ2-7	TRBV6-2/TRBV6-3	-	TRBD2	TGTGCCAGCAGTCCCAGCGGGGGAGGGTCCTACGAGCAGTACTTC	CASSPSGGGSYEQYF
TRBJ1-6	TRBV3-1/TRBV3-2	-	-	TGTGCCAGCAGCCCTTGGGAACGGGCCCTCTTTAATTCACCCCTCCACTTT	CASSPWERALFNSPLHF
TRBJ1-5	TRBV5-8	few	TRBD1	TGTGCCAGCAGCTCTGGGACAGGCAATCAGCCCCAGCATTTT	CASSSGTGNQPQHF
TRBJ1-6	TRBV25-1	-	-	TGTGCCAGCAGCACAGTTACCAATTCACCCCTCCACTTT	CASSTVTNSPLHF
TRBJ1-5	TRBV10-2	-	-	TGCGCCAGCAGCGACTATGAGGGGTTGGGGAATCAGCCCCAGCATTTT	CASSDYEGLGNQPQHF
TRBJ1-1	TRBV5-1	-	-	TGCGCCAGCAGCTTGGACATCCTAGGGACTGAAGCTTTCTTT	CASSLDILGTEAFF
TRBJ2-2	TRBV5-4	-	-	TGTGCCAGCAGCCCACCCGCCAAGGGCACCGGGGAGCTGTTTTTT	CASSPPAKGTGELFF
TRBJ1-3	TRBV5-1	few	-	TGCGCCAGCAGCTCTCACTTGGGGAACTCTGGAAACACCATATATTTT	CASSSHLGNSGNTIYF
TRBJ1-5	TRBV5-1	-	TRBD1	TGCGCCAGCAGCCCTTACCCTTCGACAGGGGCTCAGCATTTT	CASSPYPSTGAQHF